One sample yielded the 3 T cell receptor beta chains listed below, sequenced in a study of shared clonotypes between healthy human individuals. The protocol was immunoSEQ multiplex PCR, while the TCRdb copy is restricted to in-frame clones and leaves out a portion. The repertoire holds approximately 2.1 million clones, with more than 85% as singletons. Sample: naive CD4+ T cells from PBMCs. Subset given: CD45RA+ positively selected. The receptors derive from a man aged 18 to 29 in good health. Some clones in this sample may be carry-over from other donors' samples.

The chain couples TRBV5-1 to TRBJ2-1, with TRBD2 as a possible D gene (5 bases). The length of the CDR3 is 14 residues. Trimming left V 0 bases short and J 8 bases short, with 12 bases between. Germline V CDR1 and CDR2: SGHRS, YFSETQ. CDR3 loop: CASSLESGRDEQFF. The DNA of the CDR3 is TGCGCCAGCAGCTTGGAGTCCGGGCGGGATGAGCAGTTCTTC. The full variable domain, its missing parts supplied by reference TRBV5-1 and TRBJ2-1, is KAGVTQTPRYLIKTRGQQVTLSCSPISGHRSVSWYQQTPGQGLQFLFEYFSETQRNKGNFPGRFSGRQFSNSRSEMNVSTLELGDSALYLCASSLESGRDEQFFGPGTRLTVL.

A remark on this clone: Other DNA sequences in the same sample also yield this CDR3. V gene TRBV5-4 combines with J gene TRBJ1-2; D ambiguous. V gave up 0 bases and J gave up 5 bases, with 8 bases separating them. CDR1 and CDR2 from the germline V gene are SGHNT and YYREEE (reference sequence). The CDR3 contains 13 residues. The CDR3 DNA reads as TGTGCCAGCAGCTTGGGGACGGCTTATGGCTACACCTTC. Translation: CASSLGTAYGYTF.

DNA of the CDR3: TGTGCCAGCAGTCCGGGATCTTACAATGAGCAGTTCTTC. Amino acid sequence: CASSPGSYNEQFF. The J gene is TRBJ2-1, the V gene TRBV6-6, with D possibly matching TRBD2 (5 bases). CDR1 and CDR2 from the germline V gene are MNHNY and SVGAGI (reference sequence). The CDR3 has 13 amino acids. V gave up 5 bases and J gave up 4 bases, with 9 bases separating them.